The sequence of this T cell receptor (beta chain) was determined in a study of CD8 T cells in ankylosing spondylitis. This clonotype was recorded at least ten times. The CDR3 has 14 residues. Germline V gene sequence: CDR1 LGHDT, CDR2 YNNKEL (reference sequence). Between the trimmed V and J ends, which lost 3 bases and 2 bases, there was a span of 10 bases. TCRdb itself ran the 5' RACE reads through MiXCR, one entry per CDR3 protein. The repertoire consists of 85,000 to 100,000 distinct CDR3 sequences, with approximately 9% occurring once and the leading ten covering about 4.6%. This TCR came from a male donor with ankylosing spondylitis or in good health (not recorded which). Sequencing was done on a sample of blood, either unsorted or a sorted T cell fraction (not recorded which). The rearrangement joins TRBV3-1 to TRBJ1-2; no firm D call. DNA for the CDR3: TGTGCCAGCAGCCAGACCCTCAAAAACTATGGCTACACCTTC. Amino acid sequence: CASSQTLKNYGYTF.